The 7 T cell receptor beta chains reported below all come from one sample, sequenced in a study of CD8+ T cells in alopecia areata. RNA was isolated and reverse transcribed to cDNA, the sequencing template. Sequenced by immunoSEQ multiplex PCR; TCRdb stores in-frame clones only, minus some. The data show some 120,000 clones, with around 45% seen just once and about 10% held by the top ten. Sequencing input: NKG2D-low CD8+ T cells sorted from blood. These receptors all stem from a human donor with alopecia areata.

The CDR3, as DNA: TGTGCCAGCAGCGCGAGAGACAGAGCCTACGAGCAGTACTTC. Translating it yields CASSARDRAYEQYF. The chain is built from TRBV9 and TRBJ2-7; D perhaps matches TRBD1 (5 bases). Trimming stripped 3 bases from V and 2 bases from J, with 12 bases between. CDR3 size: 14 residues. Germline values: CDR1 SGDLS, CDR2 YYNGEE.

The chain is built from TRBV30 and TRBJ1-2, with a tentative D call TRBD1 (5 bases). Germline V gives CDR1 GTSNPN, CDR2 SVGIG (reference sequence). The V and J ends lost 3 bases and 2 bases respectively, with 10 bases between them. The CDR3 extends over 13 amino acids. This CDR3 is CAWRGERNYGYTF. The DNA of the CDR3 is TGTGCCTGGAGGGGGGAGAGAAACTATGGCTACACCTTC.

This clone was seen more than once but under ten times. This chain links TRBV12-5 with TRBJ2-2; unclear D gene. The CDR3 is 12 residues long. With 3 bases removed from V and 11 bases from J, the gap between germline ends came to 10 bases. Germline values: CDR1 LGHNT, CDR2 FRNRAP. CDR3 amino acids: CASGLDGGELFF. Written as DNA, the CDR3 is TGTGCTAGTGGTTTAGACGGCGGAGAGCTGTTTTTT.

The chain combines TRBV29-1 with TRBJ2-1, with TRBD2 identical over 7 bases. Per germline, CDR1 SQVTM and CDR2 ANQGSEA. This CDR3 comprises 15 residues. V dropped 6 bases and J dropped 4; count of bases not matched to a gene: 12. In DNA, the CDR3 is TGCAGCGTCGACTCGGGGGAGGGTCCATACAATGAGCAGTTCTTC. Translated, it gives CSVDSGEGPYNEQFF.

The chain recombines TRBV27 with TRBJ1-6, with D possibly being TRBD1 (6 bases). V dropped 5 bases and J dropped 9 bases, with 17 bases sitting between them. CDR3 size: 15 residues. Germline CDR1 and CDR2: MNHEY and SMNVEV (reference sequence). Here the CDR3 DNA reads TGTGCCAGCAGTGAGATGGCAGGGGATCGTTCACCCCTCCACTTT. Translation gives CASSEMAGDRSPLHF.

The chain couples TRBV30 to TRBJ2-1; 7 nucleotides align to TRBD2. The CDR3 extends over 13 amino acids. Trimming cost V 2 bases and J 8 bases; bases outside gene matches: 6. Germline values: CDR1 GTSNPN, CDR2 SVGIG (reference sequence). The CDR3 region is CAWSPGGYDEQFF. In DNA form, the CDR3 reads TGTGCCTGGAGTCCGGGAGGATACGATGAGCAGTTCTTC.

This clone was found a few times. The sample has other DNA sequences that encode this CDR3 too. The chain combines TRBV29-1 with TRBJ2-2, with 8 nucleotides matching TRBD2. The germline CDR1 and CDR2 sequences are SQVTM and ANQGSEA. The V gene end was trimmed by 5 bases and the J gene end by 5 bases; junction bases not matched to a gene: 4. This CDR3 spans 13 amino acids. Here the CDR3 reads CSVPAGETGELFF. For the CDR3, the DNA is TGCAGCGTTCCAGCGGGAGAGACCGGGGAGCTGTTTTTT.